The 13 T cell receptor beta chains reported below all come from one sample, sequenced in a study of identical twins. Each CDR3 protein is one row after TCRdb ran MiXCR on the 5' RACE reads. The table lists approximately 150,000 distinct CDR3 sequences, around 3.5% of them singletons. The sequenced sample was memory T cells sorted from blood. These receptors were collected from a man between 18 and 29 years old in good health.

This clonotype was seen ten or more times. The rearrangement uses TRBV28 and TRBJ2-5; D tentatively fits TRBD1 or TRBD2 (6 bases each). The length of the CDR3 is 14 residues. Trimming took off 5 bases at V and 4 bases at J, with 14 bases between the two ends. Per germline, CDR1 MDHEN and CDR2 SYDVKM. The CDR3 DNA reads as TGTGCCAGCAGTGGAGGGGGAATCAGAGAGACCCAGTACTTC. Amino acids: CASSGGGIRETQYF. The whole variable domain, filled in from reference TRBV28 and TRBJ2-5, reads DVKVTQSSRYLVKRTGEKVFLECVQDMDHENMFWYRQDPGLGLRLIYFSYDVKMKEKGDIPEGYSVSREKKERFSLILESASTNQTSMYLCASSGGGIRETQYFGPGTRLLVL.

This clonotype was seen repeatedly, ten times or more. The chain combines TRBV7-9 with TRBJ1-3; possible D gene TRBD1, 6 bases. The V and J ends lost 5 bases and 3 bases respectively, with 17 bases between them. Germline V CDR1 and CDR2: SEHNR, FQNEAQ (reference sequence). The CDR3 has 16 residues. CDR3 bases: TGTGCCAGCAGCCGGGAAACGGGGGCAAATGGAAACACCATATATTTT. It encodes CASSRETGANGNTIYF.

This clonotype was seen ten or more times. The chain links TRBV29-1 to TRBJ2-1; 11 bases align to TRBD2. This CDR3 contains 17 residues. Trimming cost V 6 bases and J 4 bases; bases outside gene matches: 14. CDR1 and CDR2 (germline): SQVTM, ANQGSEA. CDR3 in amino acids: CSVGNLAGGHAYNEQFF. Here the CDR3 DNA reads TGCAGCGTAGGGAATCTAGCGGGAGGCCACGCTTACAATGAGCAGTTCTTC.

This clonotype came up many times. The rearrangement joins TRBV5-1 to TRBJ1-1, with D maybe TRBD1 (6 bases). Germline-derived CDR1 and CDR2 are SGHRS and YFSETQ. Deletions cut 4 bases from V and 4 bases from J, with 17 bases between. The CDR3 runs 15 residues. The CDR3 reads CASSPKVGGSTEAFF. The CDR3 region has the DNA TGCGCCAGCAGCCCAAAAGTGGGGGGCAGCACTGAAGCTTTCTTT.

With regard to this clonotype: It is likely a read error, because the conserved phenylalanine at the end of the CDR3 is missing. The chain employs TRBV6-1 and TRBJ1-6; no firm D call. The V end lost 6 bases, the J end lost 4 bases, and 10 bases lay between the germline ends. From germline, CDR1 is MNHNS and CDR2 SASEGT. The CDR3 runs to 14 residues. CDR3 coding DNA: TGTGCCAGCAGAACATGGGAATATAATTCACCCCTCCACATT. Translated: CASRTWEYNSPLHI.

This clonotype was counted many times. This sequence joins TRBV5-1 and TRBJ2-3; TRBD1 aligns across 9 bases. The germline V gene encodes CDR1 SGHRS and CDR2 YFSETQ. After removal of 4 bases from V and 3 bases from J, the junction contained 9 bases not matched to a gene. The CDR3 runs to 16 residues. CDR3 sequence: CASSLLGQGRTDTQYF. The CDR3 DNA follows: TGCGCCAGCAGCCTCCTCGGACAGGGGAGGACAGATACGCAGTATTTT. The variable domain in full, completed from reference TRBV5-1 and TRBJ2-3, reads KAGVTQTPRYLIKTRGQQVTLSCSPISGHRSVSWYQQTPGQGLQFLFEYFSETQRNKGNFPGRFSGRQFSNSRSEMNVSTLELGDSALYLCASSLLGQGRTDTQYFGPGTRLTVL.

This clonotype was observed at least ten times. This chain connects TRBV7-2 to TRBJ2-1; 13 bases map to TRBD2. This CDR3 has 15 residues. Trimming took 5 bases from V and 9 from J; bases not matched to a gene: 7. The germline V gene has CDR1 SGHTA and CDR2 FQGNSA. CDR3 DNA sequence: TGTGCCAGCAGCGCGGGACTAGCGGGAACGGGTGAGCAGTTCTTC. Amino acid sequence: CASSAGLAGTGEQFF. The full variable domain, its missing parts supplied by reference TRBV7-2 and TRBJ2-1, is GAGVSQSPSNKVTEKGKDVELRCDPISGHTALYWYRQSLGQGLEFLIYFQGNSAPDKSGLPSDRFSAERTGGSVSTLTIQRTQQEDSAVYLCASSAGLAGTGEQFFGPGTRLTVL.

In this sample, this clonotype turned up many times. The CDR3 DNA sequence: TGTGCCAGCAGCTTAGATCGGGTAAACGGGGAGCTGTTTTTT. This sequence encodes CASSLDRVNGELFF. The J gene is TRBJ2-2, the V gene TRBV11-2; unclear D gene. The V end lost 0 bases, the J end lost 7 bases, and 9 bases lay between the germline ends. Germline lookup yields CDR1 SGHAT and CDR2 FQNNGV. The CDR3 is 14 residues long.

This clonotype came up many times. CDR3: CAMSEALNNSPLHF. CDR3 bases: TGTGCCATGTCGGAGGCTCTAAATAATTCACCCCTCCACTTT. The chain uses TRBV10-3 and TRBJ1-6, with D unresolved. The CDR3 extends over 14 amino acids. Germline assignment: CDR1 ENHRY and CDR2 SYGVKD. V lost 9 bases, J lost 5 bases, and 14 bases lay in between.

Ten or more counts support this clonotype. In nucleotides, the CDR3 is TGTGCCAGCAGCTCCCTCGTATACTCCTACGAGCAGTACTTC. It codes for CASSSLVYSYEQYF. The chain combines TRBV11-2 with TRBJ2-7; no clear D. Deletions cut 4 bases from V and 0 bases from J, with 10 bases between. The CDR3 extends over 14 amino acids. The germline V gene has CDR1 SGHAT and CDR2 FQNNGV. Full variable domain (missing parts from reference TRBV11-2 and TRBJ2-7): EAGVAQSPRYKIIEKRQSVAFWCNPISGHATLYWYQQILGQGPKLLIQFQNNGVVDDSQLPKDRFSAERLKGVDSTLKIQPAKLEDSAVYLCASSSLVYSYEQYFGPGTRLTVT.

This clonotype showed up many times. J is TRBJ2-1 and V is TRBV3-1, with a tentative D call TRBD2 (6 bases). Germline values: CDR1 LGHDT, CDR2 YNNKEL (reference sequence). Trimming removed 0 bases at V and 11 bases at J, with 14 bases between. This CDR3 has 14 amino acids. This CDR3 reads CASSQDQTSPQQFF. The CDR3 bases are TGTGCCAGCAGCCAAGATCAGACTAGTCCACAGCAGTTCTTC.

This clonotype was detected ten times or more. The chain joins TRBV7-6 to TRBJ2-2; TRBD1 might be the D (6 bases). CDR3 length: 16 residues. V lost 5 bases and J 1 base, leaving 14 bases between the germline ends. The germline V gene has CDR1 SGHVS and CDR2 FNYEAQ. The CDR3 sequence: CASSNGWGQNTGELFF. In DNA, the CDR3 is TGTGCCAGCAGCAATGGATGGGGGCAGAACACCGGGGAGCTGTTTTTT.

This clonotype was recorded at least ten times. The rearrangement joins TRBV7-9 to TRBJ1-2; TRBD1 aligns across 7 bases. The ends lost 5 bases at V and 2 bases at J; junction bases unmatched: 11. Germline CDR1 is SEHNR and CDR2 is FQNEAQ (reference sequence). CDR3 length equals 16 residues. CDR3 bases: TGTGCCAGCAGCCGGGACAGCCAGGGAGCGAACTATGGCTACACCTTC. This encodes CASSRDSQGANYGYTF. The variable domain in full, with the rest retrieved from reference TRBV7-9 and TRBJ1-2, is DTGVSQNPRHKITKRGQNVTFRCDPISEHNRLYWYRQTLGQGPEFLTYFQNEAQLEKSRLLSDRFSAERPKGSFSTLEIQRTEQGDSAMYLCASSRDSQGANYGYTFGSGTRLTVV.